Presented here are 21 T cell receptor beta chains from one specimen sequenced in a study of tumor-infiltrating lymphocytes in primary liver carcinoma. Starting material of roughly 0.45 ug total RNA yielded TCR beta cDNA via a constant-region primer. Generation of the TCR beta libraries relied on three nested multiplex PCR rounds using slightly modified ARM-PCR. TRBV1-TRBV30 forward and Cbeta reverse primers drove the first two roughly 10-cycle rounds. One entry per CDR3 protein results from TCRdb running MiXCR on the multiplex PCR reads. This sample has hundreds of thousands of distinct CDR3 sequences, with around 50% found just once. Germline DNA was also extracted, while the blood RNA originated from unsorted whole blood. The sequenced sample consisted of peripheral blood. The receptors were sampled from a woman in her thirties with primary liver carcinoma and hepatitis B virus infection.

To note about this clonotype: Without the conserved terminal phenylalanine or tryptophan, this CDR3 likely stems from a read error. This sequence joins TRBV6-5 and TRBJ2-1; D may be TRBD1 (8 bases). The CDR3 contains 15 residues. The germline gives CDR1 MNHEY, CDR2 SVGAGI. The CDR3 protein is CTSSPDRGGKNEQFI. In DNA form, the CDR3 reads TGTACCAGCAGTCCCGACAGGGGAGGGAAGAATGAGCAGTTCATC.

This clonotype was observed a few times. CDR3 in amino acids: CASNPVGSGANVLTF. In nucleotides, the CDR3 is TGTGCCAGCAACCCGGTGGGCTCTGGGGCCAACGTCCTGACTTTC. The chain carries TRBV6-2 or TRBV6-3 and TRBJ2-6; D gene uncertain. The CDR3 totals 15 residues. From germline, CDR1 is MNHEY and CDR2 SVGEGT. Trimming removed 7 bases from V and 0 bases from J, with 10 bases in between.

With regard to this clonotype: Since the CDR3 does not end with the conserved phenylalanine or tryptophan, this likely comes from a read error. The genes are TRBV11-2 and TRBJ2-3; 7 nucleotides agree with TRBD2. This CDR3 is built from 15 residues. Germline V gives CDR1 SGHAT, CDR2 FQNNGV. CDR3 sequence (DNA): TGTGCCAGTAGCTTAGATCGGGGGGTCACAGATACGCAGTATTCT. It specifies CASSLDRGVTDTQYS.

This clonotype was found once. A much larger clone lies a single base off, so this may be a read error. This chain joins TRBV12-3 or TRBV12-4 and TRBJ2-2, with 7 nucleotides matching TRBD2. The CDR3 loop spans 15 amino acids. Losses at the gene ends were 2 bases for V and 6 bases for J; bases not matched to a gene: 6. The CDR3 loop is CASSLWAGDAGELFF. CDR3 nucleotide sequence: TGTGCCAGCAGTTTATGGGCGGGAGATGCCGGGGAGCTGTTTTTT.

The chain has TRBV29-1 and TRBJ1-4; D gene uncertain. Germline V CDR1 and CDR2: SQVTM, ANQGSEA. V gave up 5 bases and J gave up 0 bases, with 10 bases separating them. The CDR3 is 14 amino acids. CDR3 sequence: CSVSWTATNEKLFF. The CDR3 DNA reads as TGCAGCGTTTCATGGACTGCAACTAATGAAAAACTGTTTTTT.

Ten or more counts support this clonotype. J is TRBJ2-1 and V is TRBV6-5; 8 bases map to TRBD2. Germline CDR1 reads MNHEY; CDR2 reads SVGAGI. CDR3 length equals 13 residues. Unmatched junction bases numbered 6, after V lost 6 bases and J lost 8 bases. CDR3 residues: CASSEREYDEQFF. The CDR3 DNA sequence: TGTGCCAGCAGCGAGCGGGAGTACGATGAGCAGTTCTTC.

To note about this clonotype: One base away lies a much larger clone, so this may be a sequencing read error. The J gene is TRBJ1-1, the V gene TRBV12-3 or TRBV12-4; 8 bases line up with TRBD1. CDR3 size: 13 residues. The CDR3 sequence: CANSFTGGTEAFF. The CDR3 nucleotides are TGTGCCAACAGTTTTACAGGGGGCACTGAAGCTTTCTTT.

On this clonotype itself: A much bigger clone sits one base away, suggesting this may be a read error. The rearrangement links TRBV4-3 to TRBJ1-1; 10 positions agree with TRBD1. Trimming took 3 bases from V and 7 from J; bases not matched to a gene: 8. This CDR3 spans 15 amino acids. Germline V gives CDR1 LGHNA, CDR2 YSLEER. DNA for the CDR3: TGCGCCAGCAGCCAGGCGACAGGGGGCGCATTTGAAGCTTTCTTT. This encodes CASSQATGGAFEAFF.

This clonotype was counted a few times. The gene calls are TRBV5-6 and TRBJ2-7; D is undetermined. Trimming left V 3 bases short and J 12 bases short, with 13 bases between. The CDR3 has 11 amino acids. Looked up from germline, CDR1 is SGHDT and CDR2 is YYEEEE. CDR3 protein: CASSSDFLWYF. CDR3 bases: TGTGCCAGCAGCTCCGACTTTCTGTGGTACTTC.

The chain employs TRBV6-1 and TRBJ2-7; tentative D call: TRBD2 (6 bases). The germline CDR1 and CDR2 sequences are MNHNS and SASEGT. This CDR3 region has 15 residues. V lost 7 bases, J lost 7 bases, and 23 bases lay in between. CDR3 loop: CASTPRFPSRGEQYF. The CDR3 nucleotides are TGTGCCAGCACCCCCCGTTTTCCTTCCCGGGGGGAGCAGTACTTC.

This clonotype was recorded only once. The chain links TRBV5-6 to TRBJ2-2; D is perhaps TRBD2 (5 bases). This CDR3 contains 13 residues. V was pared by 4 bases and J by 3 bases, with 7 bases between. Germline V lookup: CDR1 SGHDT, CDR2 YYEEEE. CDR3 bases: TGTGCCAGCAGCCTGGACTACACCGGGGAGCTGTTTTTT. It codes for CASSLDYTGELFF.

This clonotype was recorded many times. The chain employs TRBV11-3 and TRBJ1-6; D may be TRBD1 (6 bases). This CDR3 is built from 16 residues. V was cut by 5 bases and J by 7 bases, with 18 bases left in between. The germline V gene has CDR1 SGHNT and CDR2 YENEEA. The CDR3 nucleotides read TGTGCCAGCAGCCATACGGGACAAATGCGGAATTCACCCCTCCACTTT. This codes for CASSHTGQMRNSPLHF.

As regards this clonotype: A much larger clonotype is one base distant, so this may be a read error. This rearrangement joins TRBV12-3 or TRBV12-4 to TRBJ2-7; tentatively, D is TRBD1 or TRBD2 (5 bases each). The V gene lost 4 bases and the J gene lost 4 bases, with 14 bases spanning the gap. The CDR3 is made up of 14 amino acids. This chain's CDR3 is CASSYGAGFYEQYF. The CDR3 DNA reads as TGTGCCAGCAGTTACGGGGCAGGGTTTTACGAGCAGTACTTC.

In its sample, this clonotype was seen a few times. The V call is TRBV4-2, the J call TRBJ2-6; possibly TRBD1 for D (6 bases). V lost 3 bases and J 2 bases, leaving 14 bases between the germline ends. The CDR3 has 17 residues. From germline, CDR1 is LGHNA and CDR2 YNFKEQ. CDR3 residues: CASSQSFGGTGANVLTF. CDR3 in DNA: TGTGCCAGCAGCCAGTCTTTTGGGGGCACTGGGGCCAACGTCCTGACTTTC.

The CDR3 coding sequence is TGTGCCAGCAGCTTCCTGGGACTAGCGGGTCCGTACAATGAGCAGTTCTTC. The encoded protein is CASSFLGLAGPYNEQFF. V usage is TRBV7-8 and J usage is TRBJ2-1; the match to TRBD2 covers 12 bases. With 3 bases clipped from V and 4 bases from J, the junction kept 7 bases outside the gene matches. In germline, CDR1 is SGHVS, CDR2 FQNEAQ. The CDR3 sequence is 17 residues long.

This clonotype was seen many times. The chain uses TRBV7-9 and TRBJ2-2; 7 bases align to TRBD1. J was trimmed by 4 bases and V by 5 bases; bases with no gene match: 4. This CDR3 has 14 amino acids. Per germline, CDR1 SEHNR and CDR2 FQNEAQ (reference sequence). The CDR3 spells CASSRGQRTGELFF. The CDR3 DNA sequence: TGTGCCAGCAGCCGGGGACAGCGCACCGGGGAGCTGTTTTTT.

Remarks on this clonotype: A much larger clone sits a single nucleotide away, making a read error possible. The chain joins TRBV29-1 to TRBJ2-1; a possible D gene is TRBD2 (5 bases). Germline V lookup: CDR1 SQVTM, CDR2 ANQGSEA. This CDR3 spans 14 amino acids. The CDR3 bases are TGCAGCGTTGATGCAGGCGGGTCCTGCAATGAGCAGTTCTTC. Encoded protein: CSVDAGGSCNEQFF.

This clonotype has more than one count but fewer than ten. A read error is possible here, since a much larger clone lies one base away. The J gene is TRBJ2-1, the V gene TRBV11-2; 9 bases map to TRBD2. Looked up from germline, CDR1 is SGHAT and CDR2 is FQNNGV. The CDR3 sequence is 16 residues long. V lost 7 bases and J lost 6; bases outside the gene matches: 13. This chain's CDR3 is CASNSFGREGFNEQFF. CDR3 bases: TGTGCCAGCAACTCTTTCGGGCGGGAGGGCTTCAATGAGCAGTTCTTC.

This clonotype was seen only once. This sequence joins TRBV2 and TRBJ2-1, with TRBD2 as a possible D gene (5 bases). CDR3 length equals 13 residues. V dropped 3 bases and J dropped 8 bases, with 11 bases sitting between them. Germline assignment: CDR1 SNHLY and CDR2 FYNNEI. CDR3 DNA sequence: TGTGCCAGCAGTGACGACTATATCCATGAGCAGTTCTTC. Translation gives CASSDDYIHEQFF.

A note on this clonotype: Being one base from a much bigger clone, this may be a read error. The chain couples TRBV12-3 or TRBV12-4 to TRBJ1-5, with D possibly matching TRBD1 (6 bases). The CDR3 is made up of 14 amino acids. The CDR3 sequence: CATSFLGANQPQHF. CDR3 coding DNA: TGTGCCACCAGTTTTTTGGGGGCAAATCAGCCCCAGCATTTT.

With regard to this clonotype: At one end the junction does not follow the germline gene, possibly because of a read error. The genes are TRBV14 and TRBJ2-2; D might be TRBD2 (6 bases). This CDR3 region has 16 residues. Per the germline V gene, CDR1 is SGHDN and CDR2 is FVKESK. The CDR3 spells CVSSQGYGRGTGELFF. The CDR3 nucleotides read TGTGTCAGCAGCCAAGGGTACGGGAGAGGAACCGGGGAGCTGTTTTTT.